The T cell receptor beta chain described here comes from a study of T cell responses to AZD1222 COVID-19 vaccine. Whole-study findings and limits: White British ancestry dominated among donors, who included more females, and clonal diversity was possibly underestimated.

This clone was seen just once. Its specificity is unknown. The method was immunoSEQ multiplex PCR; TCRdb's version includes in-frame clones alone and lacks a portion of them. The top ten clones hold roughly 9.2% of a sample with 150,000 to 200,000 clones, 90% to 95% of them seen once. The CDR3 extends over 14 amino acids. V was trimmed by 4 bases and J by 5 bases, leaving 12 bases between them. Per germline, CDR1 MNHEY and CDR2 SVGAGI. The source was peripheral blood, collected on day 0 of AZD1222 vaccination. This clonotype originated in an adult in good health. The chain couples TRBV6-5 to TRBJ2-1, with a possible D match to TRBD2 (6 bases). This CDR3 is CASSSVSGDNEQFF. The CDR3 nucleotides read TGTGCCAGCAGTTCAGTTAGCGGAGACAATGAGCAGTTCTTC.